This TCR beta chain derives from a study of beta chain features in type 1 diabetes. The sequenced template was cDNA made from the entire isolated RNA. Method: immunoSEQ multiplex PCR; TCRdb's copy keeps in-frame clones and lacks some. The sample has 300,000 to 350,000 clones, approximately 12% seen once. Isolation of CD4+ naive, central memory, regulatory and stem cell-like memory cells was achieved by sorting via CD45RO/CCR7/CD25/CD127/CD95/CD27. This clone was seen more than once but under ten times. Its target is unknown. Whole-study findings and limits: At VDJ recombination sites, type 1 diabetes patients had fewer insertions and more deleted nucleotides. Shortening of TCRB CDR3s, moderate but significant, appeared in all four CD4+ subsets of Type 1 diabetes patients.

Input material: naive CD4+ T cells from blood. This TCR derives from a woman aged 18-29 years with type 1 diabetes.

CDR3 nucleotide sequence: TGTGCCAGCAGTAACTCCGGGACAGGTTACTACGAGCAGTACTTC. It translates to CASSNSGTGYYEQYF. The chain recombines TRBV28 with TRBJ2-7, with 8 nucleotides matching TRBD1. Germline CDR1 and CDR2: MDHEN and SYDVKM. V shed 5 bases and J 3 bases; nucleotides not matched to a gene: 9. There are 15 residues in the CDR3.